This T cell receptor beta chain was retrieved from a study of early T cells in non-severe SARS-CoV-2 infection. Overall study: Sequencing used unsorted whole-blood bulk RNA, so chains lack pairing.

Researchers tagged individual cDNA molecules with unique molecular identifiers. TCRdb re-derived calls from the 5' RACE reads in MiXCR, one entry per CDR3 protein. The table has some 53,000 distinct CDR3 sequences, 7% to 9% seen once. This clonotype showed up many times. Its antigen is not identified. Germline lookup yields CDR1 MNHEY and CDR2 SMNVEV (reference sequence). Trimming removed 2 bases from V and 4 bases from J, with 10 bases in between. CDR3 length: 14 residues. Study-wide results and limits: VDJdb matches were skewed toward anti-spike CD8 T cell responses.

The clonotype originates from an adult who was a healthcare worker with PCR-confirmed SARS-CoV-2 infection or an uninfected control (not recorded which). V and J are TRBV27 and TRBJ2-3; D gene uncertain. The sample was whole blood. The CDR3 sequence is CASSLEPASDTQYF. Written as DNA, the CDR3 is TGTGCCAGCAGTTTAGAGCCAGCCTCAGATACGCAGTATTTT.